This is a list of T cell receptor beta chains from one sample in a study of beta chain features in type 1 diabetes. Only in-frame clones appear in the TCRdb table, and some are missing; sequencing was by immunoSEQ multiplex PCR. The repertoire consists of hundreds of thousands of clones, with about 14% occurring once and the leading ten covering approximately 0.099%. Sequencing input: naive CD4+ T cells from blood. These receptor sequences come from a man aged 18 to 30 in good health. CDR3s include the opening cysteine and the closing phenylalanine or tryptophan. Each record gives: clone size, D gene, J gene, V gene, CDR3 protein. The D gene is left open where the match is weak. Size values are once, few and many counts, or a class for expanded clones, and some rows have none.

clone size: .; D gene: .; J gene: TRBJ2-5; V gene: TRBV9; CDR3 protein: CASSVQRGETQYF
clone size: few; D gene: .; J gene: TRBJ1-1; V gene: TRBV29-1; CDR3 protein: CSVEDGYSNTEAFF
clone size: .; D gene: .; J gene: TRBJ1-2; V gene: TRBV23-1; CDR3 protein: CASSQLQGPYGYTF
clone size: .; D gene: .; J gene: TRBJ1-1; V gene: TRBV4-3; CDR3 protein: CASSWGTNTEAFF
clone size: .; D gene: TRBD2; J gene: TRBJ2-4; V gene: TRBV19; CDR3 protein: CASSSGTSGAKNIQYF
clone size: few; D gene: .; J gene: TRBJ2-5; V gene: TRBV7-2; CDR3 protein: CASSSTRQQETQYF
clone size: .; D gene: .; J gene: TRBJ2-2; V gene: TRBV27; CDR3 protein: CASSLSNRGVGTGELFF
clone size: .; D gene: TRBD2; J gene: TRBJ2-2; V gene: TRBV7-2; CDR3 protein: CASSLVGTRNTGELFF
clone size: .; D gene: TRBD1; J gene: TRBJ1-1; V gene: TRBV6-5; CDR3 protein: CASGNRGLGNTEAFF
clone size: few; D gene: .; J gene: TRBJ2-5; V gene: TRBV27; CDR3 protein: CASSLRKGWQGQTQYF
clone size: few; D gene: .; J gene: TRBJ1-5; V gene: TRBV6-6; CDR3 protein: CASRAGEGQPQHF
clone size: .; D gene: .; J gene: TRBJ2-7; V gene: TRBV19; CDR3 protein: CASSIRVPYEQYF
clone size: few; D gene: TRBD2; J gene: TRBJ2-1; V gene: TRBV18; CDR3 protein: CASSPLLAGVYNEQFF
clone size: .; D gene: TRBD1; J gene: TRBJ1-4; V gene: TRBV9; CDR3 protein: CASSAPTGIDEKLFF
clone size: many; D gene: .; J gene: TRBJ1-3; V gene: TRBV10-3; CDR3 protein: CAIGAISGNTIYF
clone size: few; D gene: .; J gene: TRBJ1-1; V gene: TRBV7-9; CDR3 protein: CASSPTGNTEAFF